The source of this TCR beta chain is a study of blood T cell repertoires in COVID-19. Background on the study: The United States, Italy and Spain were the sources of the acute and convalescent COVID-19 samples. PBMCs, B-cell-depleted T cells, or T cells were the source of the cDNA or gDNA that made up the material.

Germline-derived CDR1 and CDR2 are SGHNT and YYREEE (reference sequence). The CDR3 runs 14 residues. The trim removed 3 bases at V and 5 bases at J, leaving 7 bases unmatched. In the authors' workflow: For nucleated cells, counts were estimated from reference gene primer amplification. Clones were read by immunoSEQ multiplex PCR, and TCRdb kept only the in-frame ones, dropping some. For V, J and clone size, that table is used; D and trimming come from the DNA. This table has roughly 440,000 clones, about 91% appearing once. The sequence was obtained from a woman between 50 and 59 years old with COVID-19, enrolled during active disease. The material sequenced was peripheral blood. This chain uses TRBV5-4 with TRBJ2-7, with 8 bases matching TRBD1. The DNA of the CDR3 is TGTGCCAGCAGCTCCCGGACAGGGTCGGACGAGCAGTACTTC. It specifies CASSSRTGSDEQYF.